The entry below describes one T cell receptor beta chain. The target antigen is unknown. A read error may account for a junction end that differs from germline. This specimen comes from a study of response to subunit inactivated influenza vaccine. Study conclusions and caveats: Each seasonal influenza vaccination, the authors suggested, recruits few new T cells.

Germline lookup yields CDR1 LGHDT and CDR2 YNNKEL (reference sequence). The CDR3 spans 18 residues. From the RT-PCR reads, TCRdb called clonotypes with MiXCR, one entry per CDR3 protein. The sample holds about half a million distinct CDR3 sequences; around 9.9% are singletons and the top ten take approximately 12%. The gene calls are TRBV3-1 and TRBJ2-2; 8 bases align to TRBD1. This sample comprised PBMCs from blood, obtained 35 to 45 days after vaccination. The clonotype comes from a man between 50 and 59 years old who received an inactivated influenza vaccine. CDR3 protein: CASTQDAVRTGPTGELFF. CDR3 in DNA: TGTGCCAGCACCCAAGATGCCGTCAGGACAGGGCCCACCGGGGAGCTGTTTTTT. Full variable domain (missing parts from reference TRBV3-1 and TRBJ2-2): DTAVSQTPKYLVTQMGNDKSIKCEQNLGHDTMYWYKQDSKKFLKIMFSYNNKELIINETVPNRFSPKSPDKAHLNLHINSLELGDSAVYFCASTQDAVRTGPTGELFFGEGSRLTVL.